The rows below give T cell receptor beta chains drawn from one sample of a study of T cells in Graves' hyperthyroidism and ophthalmopathy. One entry per CDR3 protein results from TCRdb running MiXCR on the multiplex PCR reads. This table holds hundreds of thousands of distinct CDR3 sequences, 46% found once. Sequencing input: peripheral blood or thyroid tissue (not recorded which). Receptor source: a woman aged 18-29 years with Graves' hyperthyroidism. Both conserved end residues are part of each CDR3.

>TRBJ1-1|15|TRBV19
CASRLRTGGNSEAFF
>TRBJ2-2|13|TRBV29-1
CSGAGQGGGELFF
>TRBJ2-5|12|TRBV7-9
CASKTSGPIPYF
>TRBJ1-2|14|TRBV7-9
CASSLVGGRDGYTF
>TRBJ1-5|13|TRBV6-1
CASSYSRDQPQHF
>TRBJ2-7|15|TRBV7-9
CASSLVEGLFYEQYF
>TRBJ1-4|13|TRBV25-1
CASEGQLNEKLFF
>TRBJ1-1|10|TRBV29-1
CSVETEEAFF
>TRBJ2-5|16|TRBV25-1
CASSEVAGLIQETQYF
>TRBJ1-1|13|TRBV2
CASKPDRNTEAFF
>TRBJ1-1|14|TRBV7-9
CASSLGDRLNEAFF
>TRBJ1-5|15|TRBV19
CASSIERGGRQPQHF
>TRBJ1-1|20|TRBV2
CATWTLSPRQAKRMNTEAFF
>TRBJ1-4|14|TRBV10-3
CATQEQKDNEKLFF
>TRBJ2-7|14|TRBV5-8
CASSLTSGTYEQYF
>TRBJ1-1|14|TRBV7-6
CAWKQGYMNTEAFF
>TRBJ1-1|15|TRBV2
CASTNHRLMNTEAFF
>TRBJ1-3|15|TRBV20-1
CSAGGQGAAGNTIYF
>TRBJ1-4|15|TRBV15
CATSSATGFSEKLFF
>TRBJ2-5|16|TRBV9
CVSSVEGLGTQETQYF
>TRBJ2-7|15|TRBV19
CASSISQGVTYEQYF
>TRBJ1-2|15|TRBV25-1
CASSPLRGDNYGYTF
>TRBJ2-2|13|TRBV2
CASRDRVTGELFF
>TRBJ1-5|12|TRBV7-9
CASSYSPGPQHF
>TRBJ2-2|14|TRBV15
CATSNAGYTGELFF
>TRBJ2-6|13|TRBV20-1
CSARDGGANVLTF
>TRBJ1-1|14|TRBV5-6
CASSWTGTVGEAFF
>TRBJ2-5|16|TRBV20-1
CSARPSSMDNGETQYF
>TRBJ2-7|13|TRBV20-1
CSAITDPRYEQYF